This record looks at one T cell receptor beta chain sequence and its context. No antigen is known for it. This entry comes from a study of graft-versus-host responses after intestinal transplantation. General observations from the study: Individuals who had graft-donor T cell macrochimerism had allografts that showed high graft-versus-host to host-versus-graft clonal ratios. Recipient bone marrow held GvH clones, some seen earlier in ileum or blood.

Per the germline V gene, CDR1 is MNHEY and CDR2 is SMNVEV (reference sequence). CDR3 length: 13 residues. With 5 bases removed from V and 4 bases from J, the gap between germline ends came to 11 bases. Some clones are missing from TCRdb's copy, which holds only in-frame ones; the method was immunoSEQ multiplex PCR. The sample contains about 39,000 clones, roughly 92% of which appear only once. This sequence joins TRBV27 and TRBJ2-5, with D tentatively TRBD2 (6 bases). The sample in question was unstimulated CD8+ T cells sorted from spleen or lymph node cells, obtained before transplant. The sequence derives from a human donor who was the organ donor for an intestinal transplant. The CDR3 spells CASSPGTRETQYF. CDR3 DNA sequence: TGTGCCAGCAGTCCCGGGACTCGAGAGACCCAGTACTTC.